This T cell receptor beta chain stems from a study of neurological immune-mediated disorders. V dropped 6 bases and J dropped 0 bases, with 13 bases sitting between them. The CDR3 totals 15 residues. Germline assignment: CDR1 MNHEY and CDR2 SVGEGT. General observations from the study: Multiple sclerosis, the disease with the least TCR clonal expansion, fell below healthy controls, whereas HTLV-1-associated myelopathy showed the most. No expanded-clone CDR3 amino acid sequence recurred across subjects, suggesting private TCR-beta repertoires.

This clonotype was recorded at least ten times. Its target is not known. TCRdb redid the calling of the 5' RACE reads with MiXCR, one entry per CDR3 protein. This table has tens of thousands of distinct CDR3 sequences, approximately 13% appearing once. Time point: longitudinal time-point 2. Material: PBMCs. The origin of this receptor is a female donor with HTLV-1-associated myelopathy (HAM/TSP). The chain links TRBV6-2 or TRBV6-3 to TRBJ2-3; D is unclear. The CDR3 spells CASSSKIRSTDTQYF. As DNA, the CDR3 is TGTGCCAGCAGCTCTAAAATAAGAAGCACAGATACGCAGTATTTT.